Following are 5 T cell receptor beta chains from one sample sequenced in a study of blood T cell repertoires in COVID-19. Repertoires were generated with immunoSEQ multiplex PCR, while TCRdb's copy carries only in-frame clones and drops some. Of approximately 390,000 clones listed, approximately 85% are singletons. Sequencing was performed on PBMCs or T cells enriched from blood (not recorded which). The receptors originated from a woman in her thirties or forties with acute COVID-19.

About this clone: The same CDR3 is also encoded by other DNA sequences in this sample. This chain joins TRBV9 and TRBJ2-5; maybe TRBD1 (6 bases). The V gene lost 5 bases and the J gene lost 2 bases, with 13 bases spanning the gap. CDR3 length: 14 amino acids. Germline V gene sequence: CDR1 SGDLS, CDR2 YYNGEE. The CDR3 DNA reads TGTGCCAGCAGTGGTTCAGGGGCACAAGAGACCCAGTACTTC. It yields the protein CASSGSGAQETQYF.

The rearrangement uses TRBV9 and TRBJ2-3; 8 bases line up with TRBD2. V shed 4 bases, J shed 2 bases, and the junction held 12 bases outside the gene matches. This CDR3 spans 17 amino acids. The V gene's germline CDR1 is SGDLS and CDR2 YYNGEE. CDR3 nucleotide sequence: TGTGCCAGCAGCCTCAGAGGGATTAGCGGGAACACAGATACGCAGTATTTT. As protein: CASSLRGISGNTDTQYF.

J is TRBJ1-5 and V is TRBV18, with D maybe TRBD1 (6 bases). V lost 6 bases and J lost 3, with 15 bases in between. From germline, CDR1 is KGHSH and CDR2 LQKENI. This CDR3 contains 15 residues. The CDR3 DNA sequence: TGTGCCAGCTCCTACCTAGGACAGAACAATCAGCCCCAGCATTTT. As protein: CASSYLGQNNQPQHF.

The chain links TRBV27 to TRBJ1-4, with a weak D call TRBD1 (5 bases). The germline V gene encodes CDR1 MNHEY and CDR2 SMNVEV (reference sequence). Trimming took off 3 bases at V and 0 bases at J, with 11 bases between the two ends. The CDR3 sequence is 16 residues long. This chain's CDR3 is CASSFTGIPTNEKLFF. In nucleotides, the CDR3 is TGTGCCAGCAGTTTCACAGGAATCCCAACTAATGAAAAACTGTTTTTT.

V gene TRBV6-5 combines with J gene TRBJ1-6; no clear D. Germline lookup yields CDR1 MNHEY and CDR2 SVGAGI. The CDR3 has 14 amino acids. With 6 bases removed from V and 4 bases from J, the gap between germline ends came to 10 bases. CDR3 residues: CASSYREYNSPLHF. The CDR3 coding sequence is TGTGCCAGCAGCTACCGGGAGTATAATTCACCCCTCCACTTT.